Following are 15 T cell receptor beta chains from one sample sequenced in a study of radiotherapy plus CTLA-4 blockade in lung cancer (dated by TCRdb to the late 2010s). The library was produced with the immunoSEQ multiplex PCR assay. TCRdb retrieved this table from immuneACCESS and kept in-frame rearrangements only. Not all clones are present; in checked studies, unresolved V genes account for under half, and no reason is known for the remainder. The sample profile shows tens of thousands of clones; around three quarters of them were found once. Roughly 9.7% of the sample is held by the ten biggest clonotypes. The sequencing here drew on peripheral blood, taken from a patient treated with radiotherapy plus ipilimumab. These receptors were taken from a human donor with non-small cell lung cancer who had a complete response to radiotherapy plus ipilimumab.

This chain uses TRBV12-5 with TRBJ2-7; 10 nucleotides line up with TRBD2. This CDR3 comprises 17 residues. The germline CDR1 and CDR2 sequences are LGHNT and FRNRAP. Losses at the gene ends were 6 bases for V and 6 bases for J; bases not matched to a gene: 17. CDR3 nucleotides: TGTGCTAGTGGCAAGGGAACTAGCGGGGCGATGGGTCGCGAGCAGTACTTC. Amino acids: CASGKGTSGAMGREQYF.

Of note for this clone: Relative to the germline gene, one junction end is altered; a read error may explain this. The same CDR3 also results from other DNA sequences found in this sample. The CDR3 coding sequence is TGCGCCAGCAGCAAATCCGGGACAGGGAATGGACAGCCCCAGCATTTT. Translating gives CASSKSGTGNGQPQHF. The chain recombines TRBV7-2 with TRBJ1-5; 9 positions agree with TRBD1. This CDR3 is built from 16 residues. Germline V gene data show CDR1 as SGHTA and CDR2 as FQGNSA.

This CDR3 reads CASSRGLSGGETQYF. The CDR3 DNA sequence: TGTGCCAGCAGCCGAGGGCTCTCCGGAGGAGAGACCCAGTACTTC. The chain recombines TRBV27 with TRBJ2-5; D might be TRBD2 (5 bases). The V gene lost 6 bases and the J gene lost 4 bases, with 18 bases spanning the gap. The V gene's germline CDR1 is MNHEY and CDR2 SMNVEV (reference sequence). The CDR3 runs 15 residues.

This chain uses TRBV19 with TRBJ1-4; the match to TRBD1 covers 8 bases. The CDR3 runs to 14 residues. The V gene's germline CDR1 is LNHDA and CDR2 SQIVND (reference sequence). V was pared by 5 bases and J by 7 bases, with 6 bases of the junction left unmatched. The CDR3 sequence: CASSPAGGREKLFF. Here the CDR3 DNA reads TGTGCCAGTAGTCCTGCAGGGGGCCGTGAAAAACTGTTTTTT. The full variable domain, completed using reference TRBV19 and TRBJ1-4, is DGGITQSPKYLFRKEGQNVTLSCEQNLNHDAMYWYRQDPGQGLRLIYYSQIVNDFQKGDIAEGYSVSREKKESFPLTVTSAQKNPTAFYLCASSPAGGREKLFFGSGTQLSVL.

This clone was observed a handful of times. The chain employs TRBV27 and TRBJ1-1; D is undetermined. Trimming pared 6 bases from V and 6 bases from J, leaving 20 bases between. Looked up from germline, CDR1 is MNHEY and CDR2 is SMNVEV (reference sequence). The CDR3 loop spans 15 amino acids. The CDR3 coding sequence is TGTGCCAGCAGCCCGTACAGCCTAGGTTTAGCTGAAGCTTTCTTT. Encoded protein: CASSPYSLGLAEAFF.

The gene calls are TRBV7-2 and TRBJ2-7; 12 bases align to TRBD2. In germline, CDR1 is SGHTA, CDR2 FQGNSA. The CDR3 totals 17 residues. V shed 1 base and J 2 bases; nucleotides not matched to a gene: 6. The CDR3 here is CASSLEGWTSGTYEQYV. The CDR3 DNA is TGTGCCAGCAGCTTAGAGGGATGGACTAGCGGGACCTACGAGCAGTACGTC.

The J gene is TRBJ2-3, the V gene TRBV4-3, with D unresolved. CDR1 is LGHNA and CDR2 is YSLEER in the germline V gene. The CDR3 has 15 residues. The V and J ends lost 0 bases and 6 bases respectively, with 13 bases between them. In nucleotides, the CDR3 is TGCGCCAGCAGCCAAGAAATCGCCACGCCTGATACGCAGTATTTT. Its translation is CASSQEIATPDTQYF.

The genes are TRBV7-2 and TRBJ2-7; TRBD2 aligns across 7 bases. This CDR3 is 15 amino acids long. The germline CDR1 and CDR2 sequences are SGHTA and FQGNSA. Trimming cost V 2 bases and J 3 bases; bases outside gene matches: 7. CDR3 sequence (DNA): TGTGCCAGCAGCTTAAACGGACTAGGCCTCTACGAGCAGTACGTC. It codes for CASSLNGLGLYEQYV.

The rearrangement uses TRBV27 and TRBJ1-1; the match to TRBD1 covers 10 bases. J was trimmed by 7 bases and V by 5 bases; bases with no gene match: 13. The germline CDR1 and CDR2 sequences are MNHEY and SMNVEV (reference sequence). The CDR3 sequence is 16 residues long. The CDR3 is CASSLRTGGGMGEAFF. Written as DNA, the CDR3 is TGTGCCAGCAGTCTTAGGACAGGGGGGGGCATGGGTGAAGCTTTCTTT.

The chain is built from TRBV9 and TRBJ2-3; the D gene is possibly TRBD1 (6 bases). Germline assignment: CDR1 SGDLS and CDR2 YYNGEE. This CDR3 contains 15 residues. Trimming shortened V by 1 base and J by 0 bases, and 9 bases separated the two germline ends. In DNA, the CDR3 is TGTGCCAGCAGCGTATTTGACAGGAGCACAGATACGCAGTATTTT. It yields the protein CASSVFDRSTDTQYF.

This clone has just a few counts. V gene TRBV6-6 combines with J gene TRBJ2-2, with D uncertain. The CDR3 covers 12 residues. V lost 0 bases and J 5 bases, leaving 1 base between the germline ends. Germline V gives CDR1 MNHNY, CDR2 SVGAGI (reference sequence). This chain's CDR3 is CASSYSTGELFF. In DNA form, the CDR3 reads TGTGCCAGCAGTTACTCGACCGGGGAGCTGTTTTTT.

DNA of the CDR3: TGTGCCAGCAGCTTACGCGCGGGGGACACAGATACGCAGTATTTT. Protein sequence: CASSLRAGDTDTQYF. This rearrangement joins TRBV7-2 to TRBJ2-3; 7 nucleotides agree with TRBD2. V gave up 2 bases and J gave up 2 bases; unmatched junction bases: 4. The CDR3 sequence is 15 residues long. CDR1 is SGHTA, CDR2 FQGNSA, per germline.

The chain couples TRBV13 to TRBJ2-3, with D perhaps TRBD2 (6 bases). Germline CDR1 is PRHDT and CDR2 is FYEKMQ (reference sequence). Trimming took 0 bases from V and 1 from J, leaving 8 bases between them. The CDR3 consists of 15 residues. As DNA, the CDR3 is TGTGCCAGCAGCTTAGGTCTAGCGCGCACAGATACGCAGTATTTT. It specifies CASSLGLARTDTQYF.

This clone occurred a few times. The J gene is TRBJ2-3, the V gene TRBV10-1; 9 bases are shared with TRBD1. This CDR3 comprises 15 residues. Germline CDR1 reads WNHNN; CDR2 reads SYGVQD (reference sequence). The ends lost 8 bases at V and 2 bases at J; junction bases unmatched: 8. The chain's CDR3 is CASGSGTGLTDTQYF. In DNA form, the CDR3 reads TGCGCCAGCGGCTCCGGGACAGGGCTCACAGATACGCAGTATTTT.

The chain employs TRBV5-4 and TRBJ1-3; the D gene is possibly TRBD1 (6 bases). The V end was cut by 5 bases, the J end by 0 bases, with 18 bases between. The CDR3 is made up of 17 amino acids. Germline V lookup: CDR1 SGHNT, CDR2 YYREEE (reference sequence). This chain's CDR3 is CASSPQAGARSGNTIYF. The CDR3 coding sequence is TGTGCCAGCAGTCCCCAGGCAGGGGCGCGCTCTGGAAACACCATATATTTT.